This is a list of T cell receptor beta chains from one sample in a study of identical twins. TCRdb re-analysed the 5' RACE reads in MiXCR, keeping a single row per CDR3 protein. The sample consists of roughly 720,000 distinct CDR3 sequences, about 20% of them appearing once. The data were also submitted as part of a second study, on T cells expressing NK-cell markers.

The source material was PBMCs. These receptors were collected from a woman between 18 and 29 years old in good health. Each CDR3 is given with its conserved first and last residue. The D gene is left open where the match is weak. Size is stated for part of the rows, as once, few or many counts, or as a class when the clone is expanded.

J gene: TRBJ2-3
clone size: many
V gene: TRBV12-3/TRBV12-4
D gene: TRBD2
CDR3 protein: CASNLSGEDTQYF
CDR3 DNA: TGTGCCAGCAACCTCAGCGGGGAAGATACGCAGTATTTT

J gene: TRBJ2-5
clone size: few
V gene: TRBV30
D gene: NA
CDR3 protein: CAWTPQETQYF
CDR3 DNA: TGTGCCTGGACTCCTCAAGAGACCCAGTACTTC

J gene: TRBJ2-5
clone size: NA
V gene: TRBV20-1
D gene: TRBD2
CDR3 protein: CSARDWGLVLETQYF
CDR3 DNA: TGCAGTGCTAGAGATTGGGGACTAGTTTTGGAGACCCAGTACTTC

J gene: TRBJ2-3
clone size: few
V gene: TRBV12-3/TRBV12-4
D gene: NA
CDR3 protein: CASLLRNTDTQYF
CDR3 DNA: TGTGCCAGCCTTTTACGGAACACAGATACGCAGTATTTT

J gene: TRBJ1-1
clone size: few
V gene: TRBV9
D gene: TRBD1
CDR3 protein: CASSAWTGGTEAFF
CDR3 DNA: TGTGCCAGCAGCGCCTGGACAGGGGGCACTGAAGCTTTCTTT

J gene: TRBJ2-7
clone size: few
V gene: TRBV5-1
D gene: NA
CDR3 protein: CASSFSGPGQYF
CDR3 DNA: TGCGCCAGCAGCTTTTCAGGTCCCGGGCAGTACTTC

J gene: TRBJ1-1
clone size: NA
V gene: TRBV5-1
D gene: TRBD1
CDR3 protein: CASSVGQGSGAFF
CDR3 DNA: TGCGCCAGCAGCGTGGGACAGGGTTCGGGAGCTTTCTTT

J gene: TRBJ2-5
clone size: NA
V gene: TRBV5-1
D gene: NA
CDR3 protein: CASNLRGIGETQYF
CDR3 DNA: TGCGCCAGCAATCTCCGGGGAATTGGGGAGACCCAGTACTTC

J gene: TRBJ1-2
clone size: few
V gene: TRBV12-3/TRBV12-4
D gene: TRBD1
CDR3 protein: CASSFQGVGYGYTF
CDR3 DNA: TGTGCCAGCAGTTTTCAGGGGGTGGGCTATGGCTACACCTTC

J gene: TRBJ2-7
clone size: few
V gene: TRBV12-3/TRBV12-4
D gene: TRBD2
CDR3 protein: CASSLLAGGNYEQYF
CDR3 DNA: TGTGCCAGCAGTTTACTTGCGGGAGGTAACTACGAGCAGTACTTC

J gene: TRBJ2-6
clone size: NA
V gene: TRBV5-1
D gene: TRBD1
CDR3 protein: CASSLGQGYVLTF
CDR3 DNA: TGCGCCAGCAGCTTGGGACAGGGTTACGTCCTGACTTTC

J gene: TRBJ2-1
clone size: NA
V gene: TRBV6-2/TRBV6-3
D gene: TRBD2
CDR3 protein: CASSFYGLAGSGKYNEQFF
CDR3 DNA: TGTGCCAGCAGTTTTTATGGACTAGCGGGATCTGGGAAGTACAATGAGCAGTTCTTC

J gene: TRBJ2-1
clone size: NA
V gene: TRBV11-2
D gene: TRBD2
CDR3 protein: CASSLGPGLAGEWNEQFF
CDR3 DNA: TGTGCCAGCAGCTTGGGCCCGGGACTAGCGGGAGAATGGAATGAGCAGTTCTTC

J gene: TRBJ2-4
clone size: few
V gene: TRBV12-3/TRBV12-4
D gene: NA
CDR3 protein: CASSPGVGLVKNIQYF
CDR3 DNA: TGTGCCAGCAGCCCGGGGGTGGGGTTGGTCAAAAACATTCAGTACTTC

J gene: TRBJ2-3
clone size: NA
V gene: TRBV10-3
D gene: NA
CDR3 protein: CAIIRDGGAWKTSHTQYF
CDR3 DNA: TGTGCCATCATACGAGACGGGGGCGCGTGGAAGACCTCACATACGCAGTATTTT

J gene: TRBJ2-3
clone size: NA
V gene: TRBV12-3/TRBV12-4
D gene: NA
CDR3 protein: CASSFGGRGPDTQYF
CDR3 DNA: TGTGCCAGCAGTTTTGGGGGCAGGGGTCCAGATACGCAGTATTTT

J gene: TRBJ2-5
clone size: few
V gene: TRBV10-3
D gene: TRBD2
CDR3 protein: CAISLAGETQYF
CDR3 DNA: TGTGCCATCAGCCTAGCGGGAGAGACCCAGTACTTC

J gene: TRBJ2-2
clone size: NA
V gene: TRBV2
D gene: TRBD2
CDR3 protein: CASSAGTTTGELFF
CDR3 DNA: TGTGCCAGCAGTGCCGGGACTACTACCGGGGAGCTGTTTTTT

J gene: TRBJ1-5
clone size: NA
V gene: TRBV7-6
D gene: NA
CDR3 protein: CASSLTGDTYSNQPQHF
CDR3 DNA: TGTGCCAGCAGCTTAACTGGGGACACTTATAGCAATCAGCCCCAGCATTTT

J gene: TRBJ2-5
clone size: few
V gene: TRBV20-1
D gene: TRBD1
CDR3 protein: CSASIGGEETQYF
CDR3 DNA: TGCAGTGCTAGTATAGGGGGCGAAGAGACCCAGTACTTC

J gene: TRBJ1-5
clone size: few
V gene: TRBV5-8
D gene: NA
CDR3 protein: CASSPNPYQPQHF
CDR3 DNA: TGTGCCAGCAGTCCCAACCCCTATCAGCCCCAGCATTTT

J gene: TRBJ2-3
clone size: few
V gene: TRBV20-1
D gene: TRBD1
CDR3 protein: CSARGWGQGDRGDTQYF
CDR3 DNA: TGCAGTGCTAGAGGGTGGGGACAGGGCGATAGGGGAGATACGCAGTATTTT

J gene: TRBJ2-3
clone size: NA
V gene: TRBV20-1
D gene: NA
CDR3 protein: CSAMTDTQYF
CDR3 DNA: TGCAGTGCTATGACAGATACGCAGTATTTT

J gene: TRBJ1-1
clone size: NA
V gene: TRBV5-1
D gene: NA
CDR3 protein: CASSGQPLGTEAFF
CDR3 DNA: TGCGCCAGCAGCGGACAGCCTCTTGGGACTGAAGCTTTCTTT

J gene: TRBJ2-7
clone size: NA
V gene: TRBV29-1
D gene: TRBD2
CDR3 protein: CSVEKGLAGNQGQYF
CDR3 DNA: TGCAGCGTTGAAAAGGGACTAGCGGGAAATCAAGGGCAGTACTTC

J gene: TRBJ2-2
clone size: few
V gene: TRBV21-1
D gene: NA
CDR3 protein: CASSPGGKATTNTGELFF
CDR3 DNA: TGTGCCAGCAGCCCCGGGGGGAAAGCGACCACGAACACCGGGGAGCTGTTTTTT

J gene: TRBJ2-1
clone size: many
V gene: TRBV5-1
D gene: TRBD2
CDR3 protein: CASSLSGTTTYNEQFF
CDR3 DNA: TGCGCCAGCAGCTTATCCGGGACTACGACCTACAATGAGCAGTTCTTC

J gene: TRBJ2-7
clone size: few
V gene: TRBV6-6
D gene: NA
CDR3 protein: CASQALGEQYF
CDR3 DNA: TGTGCCAGCCAAGCCTTGGGGGAGCAGTACTTC

J gene: TRBJ2-1
clone size: NA
V gene: TRBV18
D gene: NA
CDR3 protein: CASSPWKTSAYNEQFF
CDR3 DNA: TGTGCCAGCTCACCCTGGAAGACGTCCGCGTACAATGAGCAGTTCTTC

J gene: TRBJ2-7
clone size: NA
V gene: TRBV7-9
D gene: NA
CDR3 protein: CASSFARGEQYF
CDR3 DNA: TGTGCCAGCAGCTTTGCGAGGGGCGAGCAGTACTTC

J gene: TRBJ2-3
clone size: NA
V gene: TRBV2
D gene: TRBD2
CDR3 protein: CASGRSREGLDTQYF
CDR3 DNA: TGTGCCAGCGGGAGGTCGCGGGAGGGCCTGGATACGCAGTATTTT

J gene: TRBJ2-1
clone size: NA
V gene: TRBV9
D gene: NA
CDR3 protein: CASSVAERYEQFF
CDR3 DNA: TGTGCCAGCAGCGTAGCAGAACGGTATGAGCAGTTCTTC

J gene: TRBJ2-3
clone size: NA
V gene: TRBV29-1
D gene: TRBD1
CDR3 protein: CSSARWTGEDTQYF
CDR3 DNA: TGCAGCTCGGCCCGTTGGACAGGGGAAGATACGCAGTATTTT

J gene: TRBJ1-2
clone size: few
V gene: TRBV19
D gene: NA
CDR3 protein: CASSPHRDGYTF
CDR3 DNA: TGTGCCAGTAGTCCTCACAGGGATGGCTACACCTTC

J gene: TRBJ2-5
clone size: NA
V gene: TRBV6-2/TRBV6-3
D gene: TRBD2
CDR3 protein: CASTDLSGRNQETQYF
CDR3 DNA: TGTGCCAGCACTGACCTTAGCGGGAGAAACCAAGAGACCCAGTACTTC

J gene: TRBJ2-5
clone size: many
V gene: TRBV5-1
D gene: NA
CDR3 protein: CASSLTKTQYF
CDR3 DNA: TGCGCCAGCAGCTTGACGAAGACCCAGTACTTC

J gene: TRBJ2-1
clone size: once
V gene: TRBV5-1
D gene: TRBD2
CDR3 protein: CASSLEGLAGHNEQFF
CDR3 DNA: TGCGCCAGCAGCTTGGAGGGACTAGCGGGGCACAATGAGCAGTTCTTC

J gene: TRBJ2-2
clone size: few
V gene: TRBV10-3
D gene: TRBD1
CDR3 protein: CATGTGADGELFF
CDR3 DNA: TGTGCCACCGGGACAGGGGCGGACGGGGAGCTGTTTTTT

J gene: TRBJ2-7
clone size: few
V gene: TRBV20-1
D gene: TRBD1
CDR3 protein: CSATRQGDEQYF
CDR3 DNA: TGCAGTGCTACCCGACAGGGCGACGAGCAGTACTTC

J gene: TRBJ2-3
clone size: NA
V gene: TRBV5-1
D gene: NA
CDR3 protein: CASRFGVDTDTQYF
CDR3 DNA: TGCGCCAGCAGATTTGGGGTGGACACAGATACGCAGTATTTT

J gene: TRBJ2-3
clone size: NA
V gene: TRBV27
D gene: NA
CDR3 protein: CASSLSRILPDTQYF
CDR3 DNA: TGTGCCAGCAGTTTATCACGGATCCTCCCAGATACGCAGTATTTT

J gene: TRBJ1-1
clone size: NA
V gene: TRBV5-6
D gene: NA
CDR3 protein: CASSLGYEEAFF
CDR3 DNA: TGTGCCAGCAGCTTGGGATACGAAGAAGCTTTCTTT

J gene: TRBJ2-7
clone size: NA
V gene: TRBV5-6
D gene: NA
CDR3 protein: CASSFGSGDYEQYF
CDR3 DNA: TGTGCCAGCAGCTTTGGGTCTGGGGACTACGAGCAGTACTTC

J gene: TRBJ1-1
clone size: few
V gene: TRBV15
D gene: NA
CDR3 protein: CATSRAGAEAFF
CDR3 DNA: TGTGCCACCAGCAGAGCCGGGGCTGAAGCTTTCTTT

J gene: TRBJ2-5
clone size: few
V gene: TRBV12-3/TRBV12-4
D gene: NA
CDR3 protein: CASSGTQRETQYF
CDR3 DNA: TGTGCCAGCAGTGGGACCCAGAGAGAGACCCAGTACTTC

J gene: TRBJ2-2
clone size: NA
V gene: TRBV2
D gene: NA
CDR3 protein: CASTLEYNTGELFF
CDR3 DNA: TGTGCCAGCACACTCGAATATAACACCGGGGAGCTGTTTTTT

J gene: TRBJ1-4
clone size: few
V gene: TRBV7-9
D gene: TRBD1
CDR3 protein: CASSVQGRNEKLFF
CDR3 DNA: TGTGCCAGCAGCGTACAGGGGAGAAATGAAAAACTGTTTTTT

J gene: TRBJ2-1
clone size: NA
V gene: TRBV7-6
D gene: TRBD2
CDR3 protein: CASSLKLAGEGEQFF
CDR3 DNA: TGTGCCAGCAGCTTAAAACTAGCGGGAGAAGGTGAGCAGTTCTTC

J gene: TRBJ2-7
clone size: few
V gene: TRBV12-3/TRBV12-4
D gene: NA
CDR3 protein: CASSLNRVWSEQYF
CDR3 DNA: TGTGCCAGCAGTTTAAACAGGGTGTGGAGTGAGCAGTACTTC

J gene: TRBJ2-1
clone size: NA
V gene: TRBV11-2
D gene: NA
CDR3 protein: CASSSDWEQFF
CDR3 DNA: TGTGCCAGCAGCTCGGACTGGGAGCAGTTCTTC

J gene: TRBJ2-2
clone size: NA
V gene: TRBV12-3/TRBV12-4
D gene: NA
CDR3 protein: CASTLIGSLTGELFF
CDR3 DNA: TGTGCCAGCACTCTAATCGGCTCCCTCACCGGGGAGCTGTTTTTT

J gene: TRBJ2-7
clone size: NA
V gene: TRBV20-1
D gene: TRBD2
CDR3 protein: CSARRPTSGGRYEQYF
CDR3 DNA: TGCAGTGCTAGGCGACCGACTAGCGGGGGGCGGTACGAGCAGTACTTC

J gene: TRBJ2-7
clone size: few
V gene: TRBV7-2
D gene: NA
CDR3 protein: CASSPAAVKVQYF
CDR3 DNA: TGTGCCAGCAGCCCCGCCGCGGTAAAGGTGCAGTACTTC

J gene: TRBJ2-3
clone size: few
V gene: TRBV5-5
D gene: TRBD2
CDR3 protein: CASSLAWAGGAAVTQYF
CDR3 DNA: TGTGCCAGCAGCTTGGCATGGGCGGGGGGGGCAGCAGTTACGCAGTATTTT

J gene: TRBJ2-3
clone size: NA
V gene: TRBV27
D gene: NA
CDR3 protein: CASSLRTNTDTQYF
CDR3 DNA: TGTGCCAGCAGTTTGAGGACGAACACAGATACGCAGTATTTT

J gene: TRBJ2-7
clone size: few
V gene: TRBV10-3
D gene: NA
CDR3 protein: CASAGVLYEQYF
CDR3 DNA: TGTGCCTCCGCCGGGGTGCTCTACGAGCAGTACTTC

J gene: TRBJ1-4
clone size: few
V gene: TRBV12-3/TRBV12-4
D gene: TRBD1
CDR3 protein: CASRLRQGGEKLFF
CDR3 DNA: TGTGCCAGCAGGCTTAGACAGGGGGGAGAAAAACTGTTTTTT